These 3 T cell receptor beta chains share one sample of origin, sequenced in a study of T cell responses to AZD1222 COVID-19 vaccine. Some clones are missing from TCRdb's copy, which holds only in-frame ones; the method was immunoSEQ multiplex PCR. The sample shows 130,000 or so clones, approximately 91% of them seen only once. The sample was peripheral blood, taken on day 0 of AZD1222 vaccination. These receptors all come from an adult in good health.

This clone was counted a single time. Here the CDR3 DNA reads TGTGCCAGCAGTTACGGGGCTAGCTCCTACGAGCAGTACTTC. Protein sequence: CASSYGASSYEQYF. The rearrangement links TRBV6-2 or TRBV6-3 to TRBJ2-7; D might be TRBD1 (5 bases). CDR3 length: 14 residues. Trimming removed 2 bases from V and 0 bases from J, with 8 bases in between. CDR1 is MNHEY and CDR2 is SVGEGT in the germline V gene.

The V gene is TRBV3-1 (or the pseudogene TRBV3-2), the J gene TRBJ1-3; D is undetermined. The germline V gene encodes CDR1 LGHDT and CDR2 YNNKEL (reference sequence). Trimming left V 1 base short and J 0 bases short, with 13 bases between. This CDR3 contains 17 residues. CDR3 residues: CASSQGVAANSGNTIYF. The CDR3 DNA reads TGTGCCAGCAGCCAAGGAGTGGCCGCCAACTCTGGAAACACCATATATTTT.

In nucleotides, the CDR3 is TGTGCCAGCAGCCAGACACCATACTATGGCTACACCTTC. Its translation is CASSQTPYYGYTF. The rearrangement joins TRBV27 to TRBJ1-2; D remains ambiguous. The V gene lost 6 bases and the J gene lost 3 bases, with 11 bases spanning the gap. The CDR3 contains 13 residues. Germline V CDR1 and CDR2: MNHEY, SMNVEV (reference sequence).